This TCR beta chain stems from a study of shared clonotypes between healthy human individuals. The data were produced by immunoSEQ multiplex PCR, yet TCRdb's version contains in-frame clones alone and is incomplete. The data show roughly 2.5 million clones, around nine tenths seen once. The J segment lost 0 bases and the V segment lost 3 bases, leaving 3 bases of the junction unmatched. The CDR3 contains 16 residues. The germline gives CDR1 WNHNN, CDR2 SYGVQD (reference sequence). Specimen: naive CD4+ T cells sorted from blood. Subset described: CD45RA+ positively selected. V usage is TRBV10-1 and J usage is TRBJ2-2; TRBD2 matches 8 bases. The clonotype was recovered from a man between 18 and 29 years old in good health. The CDR3 protein is CASSERTSPNTGELFF. CDR3 in DNA: TGCGCCAGCAGTGAAAGGACTAGCCCGAACACCGGGGAGCTGTTTTTT.